The 26 T cell receptor beta chains in this list originate from one sample, sequenced in a study of shared clonotypes between healthy human individuals. The naive CD8 subset, CD45RO-negative cells positively selected for CCR7, excluded terminally differentiated effector memory CD45RA+ cells. Using immunoSEQ multiplex PCR, the repertoire was profiled, and TCRdb retains in-frame clones only, with some absent. The sample has 2 million to 2.5 million clones, approximately 94% seen once; the top ten hold about 1.1%. Sequenced sample: naive CD8+ T cells sorted from blood. The receptor source for this set is a man aged 18 to 30 in good health.

This rearrangement joins TRBV11-2 to TRBJ2-5; 10 bases fit TRBD2. CDR1 is SGHAT, CDR2 FQNNGV, per germline. The CDR3 spans 14 residues. V lost 4 bases, J lost 4 bases, and 3 bases stayed unmatched. Written as DNA, the CDR3 is TGTGCCAGCAGCTCTTTAGCGGGGGGAGAGACCCAGTACTTC. As protein: CASSSLAGGETQYF.

This sequence joins TRBV9 and TRBJ2-3; the match to TRBD2 covers 10 bases. Unmatched junction bases numbered 20, after V lost 4 bases and J lost 6 bases. CDR1 and CDR2 from the germline V gene are SGDLS and YYNGEE. The CDR3 length is 19 residues. CDR3 region: CASSMPPEAGGPGGDTQYF. The DNA for the CDR3 is TGTGCCAGCAGCATGCCCCCGGAAGCGGGAGGGCCTGGGGGGGATACGCAGTATTTT.

The chain couples TRBV6-6 to TRBJ1-5, with TRBD1 as a possible D gene (5 bases). Per germline, CDR1 MNHNY and CDR2 SVGAGI (reference sequence). Trimming took off 4 bases at V and 9 bases at J, with 22 bases between the two ends. CDR3 size: 16 residues. This CDR3 reads CASSSPSRGEFGPQHF. The CDR3 DNA reads as TGTGCCAGCAGTTCACCCTCGAGAGGGGAGTTTGGGCCCCAGCATTTT.

The V and J genes are TRBV6-5 and TRBJ1-1; D gene unclear. The V end lost 2 bases, the J end lost 1 base, and 8 bases lay between the germline ends. The germline CDR1 and CDR2 sequences are MNHEY and SVGAGI. The CDR3 is 14 residues long. CDR3 bases: TGTGCCAGCAGTTACACGGAGGGGAACACTGAAGCTTTCTTT. This gives the protein CASSYTEGNTEAFF.

The gene calls are TRBV27 and TRBJ2-7; a possible D gene is TRBD2 (6 bases). Germline V gene lookup returns CDR1 MNHEY and CDR2 SMNVEV (reference sequence). The CDR3 is 16 amino acids. V gave up 4 bases and J gave up 0 bases, with 16 bases separating them. CDR3 DNA: TGTGCCAGCAGTTCCCCCCGGACTAAAAGCTCCTACGAGCAGTACTTC. Amino acid sequence: CASSSPRTKSSYEQYF.

This clone was observed a single time. The rearrangement uses TRBV7-8 and TRBJ2-1; the match to TRBD2 covers 15 bases. CDR3 length equals 18 residues. The V segment lost 4 bases and the J segment 3 bases; nucleotides outside the gene matches: 7. Germline-derived CDR1 and CDR2 are SGHVS and FQNEAQ. CDR3 DNA: TGTGCCAGCAGCTCCGGACTAGCGGGAGGGTCGCGCTACAATGAGCAGTTCTTC. It translates to CASSSGLAGGSRYNEQFF. Full variable domain (rest looked up from reference TRBV7-8 and TRBJ2-1): GAGVSQSPRYKVAKRGQDVALRCDPISGHVSLFWYQQALGQGPEFLTYFQNEAQLDKSGLPSDRFFAERPEGSVSTLKIQRTQQEDSAVYLCASSSGLAGGSRYNEQFFGPGTRLTVL.

The rearrangement joins TRBV9 to TRBJ2-5; possible D gene TRBD1, 6 bases. CDR1 SGDLS and CDR2 YYNGEE come from the germline V gene. The CDR3 covers 13 residues. The ends were cut back, 4 bases at V and 0 bases at J, with 7 bases in the middle. CDR3 sequence: CASSYRDQETQYF. CDR3 DNA sequence: TGTGCCAGCAGCTACAGGGACCAAGAGACCCAGTACTTC.

The rearrangement uses TRBV10-3 and TRBJ1-1, with 8 nucleotides matching TRBD1. V was clipped by 4 bases and J by 1 base; unmatched bases: 11. The CDR3 sequence is 17 residues long. From germline, CDR1 is ENHRY and CDR2 SYGVKD. The CDR3 DNA reads TGTGCCATCAGTGTCGAGGAAACAGGGGGTAGGAACACTGAAGCTTTCTTT. Amino acid sequence: CAISVEETGGRNTEAFF.

The rearrangement joins TRBV30 to TRBJ2-7; the D gene could be TRBD1 or TRBD2 (6 bases each). The germline gives CDR1 GTSNPN, CDR2 SVGIG (reference sequence). The CDR3 is made up of 14 amino acids. The ends were cut back, 2 bases at V and 2 bases at J, with 13 bases in the middle. CDR3 nucleotides: TGTGCCTGGAGTTCCGGGGGCGGCACCTACGAGCAGTACTTC. Translated, it gives CAWSSGGGTYEQYF.

The chain couples TRBV5-1 to TRBJ2-1; D ambiguous. Germline V lookup: CDR1 SGHRS, CDR2 YFSETQ. The CDR3 length is 15 residues. V was pared by 0 bases and J by 5 bases, with 12 bases between. The CDR3 DNA sequence: TGCGCCAGCAGCTTGGGTTGGGGAACGGACAATGAGCAGTTCTTC. Amino acids: CASSLGWGTDNEQFF.

The genes are TRBV4-3 and TRBJ1-1; D is uncertain. The CDR3 consists of 15 residues. CDR1 and CDR2 from the germline V gene are LGHNA and YSLEER. V lost 2 bases, J lost 1 base, and 11 bases lay in between. The CDR3 reads CASSQYRSGNTEAFF. CDR3 nucleotide sequence: TGCGCCAGCAGCCAATATAGGTCAGGGAACACTGAAGCTTTCTTT.

As regards this clone: The sample holds other DNA sequences that translate to the same CDR3. The rearrangement uses TRBV28 and TRBJ2-2, with a tentative D call TRBD2 (6 bases). The V end was cut by 2 bases, the J end by 6 bases, with 10 bases between. CDR1 and CDR2 from the germline V gene are MDHEN and SYDVKM. The CDR3 contains 14 residues. CDR3 loop: CASSLVGGPGELFF. The CDR3, as DNA: TGTGCCAGCAGTTTAGTGGGGGGACCCGGGGAGCTGTTTTTT.

In DNA form, the CDR3 reads TGTGCCAGCAGCGTAGACGTCGGGGGGTATAATTCACCCCTCCACTTT. Translating it yields CASSVDVGGYNSPLHF. This chain joins TRBV9 and TRBJ1-6, with D perhaps matching TRBD1 (5 bases). The length of the CDR3 is 16 residues. CDR1 is SGDLS, CDR2 YYNGEE, per germline. V was shortened by 0 bases and J by 4 bases, with 11 bases between the two germline ends.

The chain uses TRBV7-9 and TRBJ2-3; 11 nucleotides line up with TRBD1. Germline CDR1 reads SEHNR; CDR2 reads FQNEAQ (reference sequence). There are 19 residues in the CDR3. With V trimmed by 5 bases and J by 4 bases, 17 bases remained unmatched. In DNA, the CDR3 is TGTGCCAGCAGCACCACCCCTGGGACAGGGGGTACCGCCGCAGATACGCAGTATTTT. It specifies CASSTTPGTGGTAADTQYF.

V usage is TRBV9 and J usage is TRBJ1-6, with D possibly matching TRBD1 (5 bases). Trimming took off 9 bases at V and 9 bases at J, with 25 bases between the two ends. This CDR3 region has 16 residues. Looked up from germline, CDR1 is SGDLS and CDR2 is YYNGEE. CDR3 bases: TGTGCCACCCACGTTCAGGGACCGATTCGAGGTTCACCCCTCCACTTT. Residues: CATHVQGPIRGSPLHF.

The rearrangement uses TRBV27 and TRBJ2-3; 11 bases line up with TRBD2. The V gene's germline CDR1 is MNHEY and CDR2 SMNVEV (reference sequence). V shed 5 bases, J shed 5 bases, and the junction held 9 bases outside the gene matches. This CDR3 is built from 16 residues. The CDR3 sequence is CASSPLLAGAGDTQYF. DNA for the CDR3: TGTGCCAGCAGTCCCTTACTAGCGGGGGCGGGAGATACGCAGTATTTT.

This clone was observed once. The chain combines TRBV11-2 with TRBJ1-4; maybe TRBD1 (5 bases). CDR1 is SGHAT and CDR2 is FQNNGV in the germline V gene. CDR3 size: 15 residues. V was clipped by 5 bases and J by 3 bases, with 13 bases between them. The CDR3 spells CASSTVDKANEKLFF. The CDR3 DNA is TGTGCCAGCAGCACGGTGGACAAGGCTAATGAAAAACTGTTTTTT.

The chain links TRBV27 to TRBJ2-6, with a possible D match to TRBD2 (5 bases). Germline CDR1 MNHEY, CDR2 SMNVEV (reference sequence). This CDR3 region has 15 residues. Trimming stripped 9 bases from V and 2 bases from J, with 14 bases between. The CDR3 spells CASGGGAPGANVLTF. The CDR3 bases are TGTGCCAGTGGAGGCGGAGCCCCTGGGGCCAACGTCCTGACTTTC.

For this clone: This same CDR3 is encoded by further DNA sequences in the sample. The chain uses TRBV5-6 and TRBJ1-6; D unclear. CDR1 is SGHDT and CDR2 is YYEEEE in the germline V gene. CDR3 length: 14 residues. The V and J ends lost 0 bases and 4 bases respectively, with 5 bases between them. CDR3 coding DNA: TGTGCCAGCAGCTTGGTACAGTATAATTCACCCCTCCACTTT. It encodes CASSLVQYNSPLHF.

CDR3 loop: CASSQDPVGGEADTQYF. CDR3 nucleotide sequence: TGCGCCAGCAGCCAAGACCCCGTAGGGGGAGAGGCAGATACGCAGTATTTT. V and J are TRBV4-3 and TRBJ2-3; D may be TRBD1 (6 bases). CDR1 and CDR2 from the germline V gene are LGHNA and YSLEER. Trimming pared 0 bases from V and 4 bases from J, leaving 17 bases between. The CDR3 runs to 17 residues.

The chain is built from TRBV11-2 and TRBJ2-2, with no clear D. V lost 6 bases and J lost 4, with 15 bases in between. This CDR3 contains 15 residues. Per the germline V gene, CDR1 is SGHAT and CDR2 is FQNNGV. The CDR3 protein is CASRGTSSGTGELFF. For the CDR3, the DNA is TGTGCCAGCAGAGGTACTTCATCGGGCACCGGGGAGCTGTTTTTT.

J is TRBJ2-5 and V is TRBV9; no reliable D call. This CDR3 has 16 residues. Looked up from germline, CDR1 is SGDLS and CDR2 is YYNGEE. Trimming took 0 bases from V and 1 from J, leaving 13 bases between them. The CDR3 is CASSVAPNALQETQYF. Here the CDR3 DNA reads TGTGCCAGCAGCGTAGCCCCCAACGCTCTCCAAGAGACCCAGTACTTC.

The rearrangement uses TRBV5-6 and TRBJ1-1; the match to TRBD1 covers 12 bases. CDR1 SGHDT and CDR2 YYEEEE come from the germline V gene. The CDR3 contains 14 residues. Trimming removed 5 bases from V and 5 bases from J; junction bases left unmatched: 4. CDR3 in DNA: TGTGCCAGCAGGGGGACAGGGGGCGCGACTGAAGCTTTCTTT. Protein: CASRGTGGATEAFF. The entire variable domain, with the rest obtained from reference TRBV5-6 and TRBJ1-1, is as follows: DAGVTQSPTHLIKTRGQQVTLRCSPKSGHDTVSWYQQALGQGPQFIFQYYEEEERQRGNFPDRFSGHQFPNYSSELNVNALLLGDSALYLCASRGTGGATEAFFGQGTRLTVV.

The genes are TRBV2 and TRBJ2-7; 10 bases line up with TRBD2. The CDR3 runs 15 residues. The germline V gene encodes CDR1 SNHLY and CDR2 FYNNEI. V trimming: 7 bases; J trimming: 2 bases; junction bases outside the gene matches: 8. CDR3 coding DNA: TGTGCCAGCAATCAAGGACTAGCGGAGACCTACGAGCAGTACTTC. It specifies CASNQGLAETYEQYF.

The rearrangement uses TRBV9 and TRBJ2-1; D perhaps matches TRBD2 (5 bases). The germline V and J ends were trimmed by 3 bases and 6 bases, with 13 bases remaining between them. CDR1 and CDR2 from the germline V gene are SGDLS and YYNGEE. The CDR3 is 14 residues long. This CDR3 reads CASSALGSPNEQFF. In DNA form, the CDR3 reads TGTGCCAGCAGCGCATTAGGGAGTCCCAATGAGCAGTTCTTC. Filled out from reference TRBV9 and TRBJ2-1, the complete variable domain reads DSGVTQTPKHLITATGQRVTLRCSPRSGDLSVYWYQQSLDQGLQFLIQYYNGEERAKGNILERFSAQQFPDLHSELNLSSLELGDSALYFCASSALGSPNEQFFGPGTRLTVL.

The chain links TRBV5-1 to TRBJ2-2, with 14 bases aligning to TRBD2. This CDR3 has 18 amino acids. The V gene end was trimmed by 2 bases and the J gene end by 3 bases; junction bases not matched to a gene: 6. Germline CDR1 is SGHRS and CDR2 is YFSETQ. CDR3 loop: CASSLGTSGGRDTGELFF. Here the CDR3 DNA reads TGCGCCAGCAGCTTAGGGACTAGCGGGGGCCGGGACACCGGGGAGCTGTTTTTT.